Shown below are 5 T cell receptor beta chains from a single sample sequenced in a study of CXCR3-negative and CXCR3-positive naive CD8 T cells. UMI-labeled 5' RACE TRB cDNA libraries were prepared from the cells. TCRdb re-called the 5' RACE reads and gives one entry per CDR3 protein, without DNA. The sample data list 45,000 to 65,000 distinct CDR3 sequences. The material sequenced was memory CD8+ T cells from blood. The receptors originated from a human donor in good health. Some clones in this sample may be carry-over from other donors' samples.

This rearrangement joins TRBV29-1 to TRBJ1-2. This CDR3 has 14 amino acids. Germline CDR1 is SQVTM and CDR2 is ANQGSEA. The CDR3 sequence: CSVEETAANYGYTF.

The chain is built from TRBV7-9 and TRBJ1-5; TCRdb indicates TRBD1, and absent DNA this call remains unverified. CDR1 is SEHNR and CDR2 is FQNEAQ in the germline V gene (reference sequence). CDR3 length equals 15 residues. This CDR3 is CASSHDRGGNQPQHF.

The V gene is TRBV29-1, the J gene TRBJ2-7; the D call of TRBD1 rests on TCRdb alone, since no DNA is present to check it. Germline CDR1 SQVTM, CDR2 ANQGSEA. The CDR3 runs to 13 residues. CDR3 amino acids: CSVASGTEYEQYF.

J is TRBJ1-2 and V is TRBV29-1; TCRdb gives TRBD1 as the D gene, but with no DNA this cannot be confirmed. Germline V gives CDR1 SQVTM, CDR2 ANQGSEA. The CDR3 consists of 13 residues. The CDR3 protein is CSVVYHRGDGYTF.

The chain links TRBV5-5 to TRBJ2-7; TCRdb's D gene call, TRBD1, goes unchecked for lack of DNA. There are 14 residues in the CDR3. Germline V gene data show CDR1 as SGHKS and CDR2 as YYEKEE (reference sequence). This CDR3 reads CASSFFREWYEQYF.